This entry concerns a single T cell receptor beta chain. TCRdb's table, derived via immunoSEQ multiplex PCR, lists solely in-frame clones and lacks some. The repertoire has roughly 63,000 clones, about 92% of them found once; the top ten carry around 1.7%. The data derive from a study of control samples from healthy donors and cancer patients. V was pared by 6 bases and J by 8 bases, with 3 bases of the junction left unmatched. Germline V gene data show CDR1 as SNHLY and CDR2 as FYNNEI. This CDR3 is built from 13 residues. The sequenced material came from PBMCs. The sequence was obtained from a man between 40 and 49 years old with colorectal cancer. The V and J genes are TRBV2 and TRBJ1-6; TRBD1 aligns across 8 bases. CDR3 bases: TGTGCCAGCAGCGGACAGGGAGATTCACCCCTCCACTTT. This translates into CASSGQGDSPLHF.